This T cell receptor (beta chain) was identified in a study of Graves' ophthalmopathy and Graves' hyperthyroidism. TCR beta CDR3 amplification used RNA transcripts. The first-round RT-PCR employed HTBI primers together with the Qiagen OneStep RT-PCR kit. A multiplex PCR was then performed as the second round. TCRdb used MiXCR to reprocess the multiplex PCR reads, holding one entry per CDR3 protein. The sample holds 400,000 to 450,000 distinct CDR3 sequences; around a fifth are singletons and the top ten take roughly 3.2%. Findings and caveats of the study: For separating ophthalmopathy from stable hyperthyroidism, a 13-signature model gave 85% to 90% sensitivity and roughly 83% specificity.

Note on this clonotype: Its antigen is currently unknown.

Trimming removed 10 bases at V and 0 bases at J, with 18 bases between. CDR3 length: 15 amino acids. Germline V gene lookup returns CDR1 SNHLY and CDR2 FYNNEI. The TCR comes from a young woman with stable Graves' hyperthyroidism. The chain combines TRBV2 with TRBJ1-1; no clear D gene. Specimen: peripheral blood. The CDR3 sequence is CATTYPGVMNTEAFF. In DNA form, the CDR3 reads TGTGCCACCACTTACCCCGGGGTCATGAACACTGAAGCTTTCTTT.